Below, 7 T cell receptor beta chains from the same sample are listed, as sequenced in a study of lymphopenia after photon versus proton radiotherapy. Repertoires were generated with immunoSEQ multiplex PCR, while TCRdb's copy carries only in-frame clones and drops some. The repertoire includes 20,000 to 25,000 clones, 85% of them detected once, and about 17% sits in the top ten. Material: peripheral blood, obtained from a patient treated with photon-based radiotherapy. Every receptor here comes from a man aged 60-69 years with pancreatic cancer.

The chain is built from TRBV29-1 and TRBJ2-7; TRBD2 agrees at 7 bases. J lost 1 base, V lost 7 bases, and 10 bases had no gene match. The CDR3 is made up of 14 amino acids. The germline CDR1 and CDR2 sequences are SQVTM and ANQGSEA. In nucleotides, the CDR3 is TGCAGCGACAACCGGGACGGGGGGTCCTACGAGCAGTACTTC. Translating it yields CSDNRDGGSYEQYF.

This clone came up once. This chain links TRBV29-1 with TRBJ1-5, with 8 nucleotides matching TRBD1. The V gene end was trimmed by 4 bases and the J gene end by 2 bases; junction bases not matched to a gene: 4. CDR1 is SQVTM and CDR2 is ANQGSEA in the germline V gene. This CDR3 is 14 amino acids long. CDR3 nucleotide sequence: TGCAGCGTTGCCCAGGGGGCCGGCAATCAGCCCCAGCATTTT. Encoded protein: CSVAQGAGNQPQHF. Drawing the rest from reference TRBV29-1 and TRBJ1-5, the complete variable domain is SAVISQKPSRDICQRGTSLTIQCQVDSQVTMMFWYRQQPGQSLTLIATANQGSEATYESGFVIDKFPISRPNLTFSTLTVSNMSPEDSSIYLCSVAQGAGNQPQHFGDGTRLSIL.

The chain is built from TRBV9 and TRBJ1-3; 7 nucleotides agree with TRBD1. The CDR3 length is 15 residues. The germline V gene encodes CDR1 SGDLS and CDR2 YYNGEE. V was pared by 3 bases and J by 5 bases, with 8 bases of the junction left unmatched. In DNA form, the CDR3 reads TGTGCCAGCAGCGGTGGACAGGATGTACGAAACACCATATATTTT. Its protein product is CASSGGQDVRNTIYF.

The chain has TRBV7-8 and TRBJ1-2; tentative D call: TRBD1 (5 bases). Germline CDR1 is SGHVS and CDR2 is FQNEAQ. Between the trimmed V and J ends, which lost 5 bases and 6 bases, there was a span of 19 bases. CDR3 length: 15 residues. CDR3 region: CASSPSIGQGNGYTF. The CDR3 DNA follows: TGTGCCAGCAGCCCGTCGATTGGCCAGGGTAATGGCTACACCTTC.

This chain connects TRBV4-1 to TRBJ1-3; the D is unclear. The CDR3 is 16 amino acids. The V end lost 1 base, the J end lost 4 bases, and 14 bases lay between the germline ends. Germline V CDR1 and CDR2: MGHRA, YSYEKL. The CDR3 loop is CASSQAVYSDGNTIYF. As DNA, the CDR3 is TGCGCCAGCAGCCAAGCGGTTTACAGTGACGGAAACACCATATATTTT.

The genes are TRBV4-3 and TRBJ2-2; D is tentatively TRBD1 or TRBD2 (5 bases each). CDR1 and CDR2 from the germline V gene are LGHNA and YSLEER. Trimming stripped 6 bases from V and 6 bases from J, with 23 bases between. CDR3 length equals 17 residues. The CDR3 is CASSIWDRDLVPGELFF. The CDR3 DNA reads TGCGCCAGCAGTATTTGGGACCGTGACCTTGTACCCGGGGAGCTGTTTTTT.

The genes are TRBV6-6 and TRBJ1-2; a weak D match, TRBD1 (5 bases). The CDR3 is made up of 14 amino acids. From germline, CDR1 is MNHNY and CDR2 SVGAGI (reference sequence). Between the trimmed V and J ends, which lost 2 bases and 4 bases, there was a span of 11 bases. The CDR3 sequence: CASSYRGRSYGYTF. The CDR3 DNA is TGTGCCAGCAGTTACAGGGGTAGAAGCTATGGCTACACCTTC.